This TCR beta chain was obtained from a study of T-cell memory formation after mild COVID-19. The CDR3 extends over 14 amino acids. CDR1 is SGDLS and CDR2 is YYNGEE in the germline V gene. The V end lost 3 bases, the J end lost 1 base, and 10 bases lay between the germline ends. This clonotype has a count of ten or more. Its antigen is still unknown. TCRalpha and TCRbeta libraries used 5'RACE with constant-segment primers and UMIs. A single record per CDR3 protein comes from TCRdb applying MiXCR to the 5' RACE reads. Of some 64,000 distinct CDR3 sequences listed, 9.3% are singletons. Study results and caveats: Clones shrinking from day 15 to 85 showed even CD4/CD8 mixes; later expanders tilted CD4+.

Sample: PBMCs or a T cell subset sorted from them (not recorded which). The chain joins TRBV9 to TRBJ2-5, with a weak D call TRBD2 (5 bases). The receptor's source is a man younger than 30 who had mild COVID-19 (a few samples of this study predate the infection). Cell type and time point are not known. The CDR3 DNA sequence: TGTGCCAGCAGCGGCGGGTTAGCCCAAGAGACCCAGTACTTC. It yields the protein CASSGGLAQETQYF.